What follows are 2 T cell receptor beta chains derived from one specimen sequenced in a study of molecular identifiers for immune sequencing clone quantification (dated by TCRdb to between 2018 and 2020). Library method: PCR. Sequenced on an Illumina HiSeq 4000. TCRdb applied fastp at Q25 and MiXCR to the public reads, then kept only in-frame beta chains. Rows with one shared CDR3 protein collapse into an entry with the most common genes and DNA. For this sample there are under 650,000 distinct CDR3 sequences; approximately 20% appear just once. Roughly 0.9% of the sample belongs to the ten largest clones. Sequences were obtained from naive CD8+ T cells from blood, with Jurkat cell RNA spiked in. The cell subset or site tag for this specimen amounts to: FACS-sorted CD8+CD4-CCR7+CD45RA+ naive T cells. These receptor sequences come from a human donor in good health. Some libraries in this study had Jurkat cell RNA spiked in.

In this sample, this clonotype turned up many times. This chain uses TRBV6-5 with TRBJ2-1, with TRBD2 as a possible D gene (5 bases). Germline CDR1 is MNHEY and CDR2 is SVGAGI. The CDR3 contains 13 residues. The V gene lost 2 bases and the J gene lost 9 bases, with 11 bases spanning the gap. The CDR3 region is CASSYVQAGEQFF. CDR3 DNA sequence: TGTGCCAGCAGTTACGTCCAGGCGGGTGAGCAGTTCTTC.

This clonotype was detected many times. The gene calls are TRBV6-1 and TRBJ2-7; D possibly corresponds to TRBD1 (6 bases). Germline values: CDR1 MNHNS, CDR2 SASEGT. V gave up 10 bases and J gave up 1 base, with 14 bases separating them. This CDR3 comprises 13 residues. CDR3 in amino acids: CATHWTESYEQYF. CDR3 bases: TGTGCCACACATTGGACAGAATCCTACGAGCAGTACTTC.